This TCR beta chain was profiled in a study of T-cell memory formation after mild COVID-19. The study, taken as a whole, reports: Later expanders leaned CD4+, whereas clones that contracted between day 15 and 85 were balanced CD4/CD8. Pre-infection memory showed some responding clones, and this suggested that cross-reactive memory joined.

Germline CDR1 SGHKS, CDR2 YYEKEE (reference sequence). This CDR3 is 15 amino acids long. The germline V and J ends were trimmed by 2 bases and 4 bases, with 12 bases remaining between them. TCRdb passed the 5' RACE reads through MiXCR, listing each CDR3 protein once. The data hold over 150,000 distinct CDR3 sequences, with roughly 13% observed a single time. In the case of this clonotype: Antigen: not known.

The sequenced sample consisted of PBMCs or a T cell subset sorted from them (not recorded which). V gene TRBV5-5 combines with J gene TRBJ1-4; TRBD1 might be the D (5 bases). The clonotype was recovered from a young man who had mild COVID-19 (a few samples of this study predate the infection). Cell type and time point are not known. CDR3 sequence (DNA): TGTGCCAGCAGCTTTTTGGGAGGGGATAATGAAAAACTGTTTTTT. Its protein product is CASSFLGGDNEKLFF.